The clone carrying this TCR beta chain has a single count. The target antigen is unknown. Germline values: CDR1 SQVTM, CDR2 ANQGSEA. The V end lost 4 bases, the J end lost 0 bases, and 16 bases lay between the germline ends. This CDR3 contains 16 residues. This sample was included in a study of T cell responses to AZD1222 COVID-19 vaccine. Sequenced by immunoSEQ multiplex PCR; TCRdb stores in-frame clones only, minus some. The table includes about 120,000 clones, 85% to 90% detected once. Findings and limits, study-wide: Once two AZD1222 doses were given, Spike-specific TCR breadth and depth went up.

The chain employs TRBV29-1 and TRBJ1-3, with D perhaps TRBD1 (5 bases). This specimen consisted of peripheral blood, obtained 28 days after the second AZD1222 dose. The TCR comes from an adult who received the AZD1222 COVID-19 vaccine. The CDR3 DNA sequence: TGCAGCGTTGCGGGGGTGGTTTCCAGCTCTGGAAACACCATATATTTT. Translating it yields CSVAGVVSSSGNTIYF.